This T cell receptor beta chain originates from a study of shared clonotypes between healthy human individuals. The study's findings and limits: A handful of donors had roughly 5% of their naive CD4 clonotypes in common.

CDR1 and CDR2 from the germline V gene are SEHNR and FQNEAQ (reference sequence). Trimming removed 3 bases from V and 4 bases from J, with 9 bases in between. The CDR3 runs to 14 residues. Using immunoSEQ multiplex PCR, the repertoire was profiled, and TCRdb retains in-frame clones only, with some absent. Of just over 2,000,000 clones listed, 95% are singletons. A word on this clone: The antigen is unknown.

The sequence was obtained from a man aged 18 to 35 in good health. The sequenced sample was naive CD4+ T cells sorted from blood. The subset here: CD45RA+ positively selected. V gene TRBV7-9 combines with J gene TRBJ1-4; D uncertain. The CDR3 DNA follows: TGTGCCAGCAGCTTGGGTCACGATAATGAAAAACTGTTTTTT. It is translated as CASSLGHDNEKLFF.